This T cell receptor (beta chain) was sequenced during a study of Graves' ophthalmopathy and Graves' hyperthyroidism. At least ten counts were recorded for this clonotype. V was pared by 5 bases and J by 4 bases, with 9 bases between. This CDR3 spans 12 amino acids. Investigators amplified TCR beta CDR3 regions from RNA transcripts. First-round RT-PCR used HTBI primers; second-round multiplex PCR followed. TCRdb independently ran MiXCR on the multiplex PCR reads; one entry per CDR3 protein. The profile shows 600,000 to 950,000 distinct CDR3 sequences, approximately 40% of them singletons. The chain is built from TRBV12-3 or TRBV12-4 and TRBJ2-7; D remains ambiguous. This TCR was recovered from an adult man with Graves' ophthalmopathy. Material for sequencing was peripheral blood. CDR3: CASSLRSYEQYF. CDR3 DNA: TGTGCCAGCAGTCTTCGCAGTTACGAGCAGTACTTC.